The 29 T cell receptor beta chains below all came from one sample that was sequenced in a study of shared clonotypes between healthy human individuals. The method was immunoSEQ multiplex PCR; TCRdb's version includes in-frame clones alone and lacks a portion of them. Of about 710,000 clones in the sample, about two thirds were seen once. Specimen: memory CD4+ T cells sorted from blood. The subset is: CD45RA-negative fraction. The receptors were gathered from a woman aged 25-40 years in good health.

The CDR3 coding sequence is TGTGCCAGCAGCCAACCCGGGACAAGCTCCTCCGTCCTGACTTTC. It specifies CASSQPGTSSSVLTF. This rearrangement joins TRBV4-2 to TRBJ2-6; TRBD1 might be the D (6 bases). The CDR3 loop spans 15 amino acids. V was cut by 2 bases and J by 12 bases, with 17 bases left in between. Germline-derived CDR1 and CDR2 are LGHNA and YNFKEQ.

V usage is TRBV7-3 and J usage is TRBJ2-1; 8 nucleotides line up with TRBD2. CDR1 SGHTA and CDR2 FQGTGA come from the germline V gene. V lost 5 bases to trimming and J lost 6 bases; unmatched junction nucleotides: 3. This CDR3 is 13 amino acids long. The CDR3 nucleotides are TGTGCCAGCAGCAGAGGGACTAGCAATGAGCAGTTCTTC. It codes for CASSRGTSNEQFF.

CDR3 sequence reads: CASSFGGGPEAFF. CDR3 sequence (DNA): TGTGCCAGCAGTTTCGGGGGGGGCCCTGAAGCTTTCTTT. The chain is built from TRBV28 and TRBJ1-1, with D possibly matching TRBD1 (6 bases). Trimming took off 3 bases at V and 6 bases at J, with 11 bases between the two ends. Germline V gene lookup returns CDR1 MDHEN and CDR2 SYDVKM. There are 13 residues in the CDR3. Full variable domain (missing parts from reference TRBV28 and TRBJ1-1): DVKVTQSSRYLVKRTGEKVFLECVQDMDHENMFWYRQDPGLGLRLIYFSYDVKMKEKGDIPEGYSVSREKKERFSLILESASTNQTSMYLCASSFGGGPEAFFGQGTRLTVV.

The V gene is TRBV7-9, the J gene TRBJ2-7, with TRBD1 identical over 8 bases. With V trimmed by 1 base and J by 5 bases, 1 base remained unmatched. This CDR3 comprises 13 residues. Germline lookup yields CDR1 SEHNR and CDR2 FQNEAQ (reference sequence). This chain's CDR3 is CASSLGRGHEQYF. The CDR3 DNA follows: TGTGCCAGCAGCTTAGGCAGGGGGCACGAGCAGTACTTC.

The J gene is TRBJ2-1, the V gene TRBV4-2, with 9 bases aligning to TRBD2. V gave up 1 base and J gave up 0 bases; unmatched junction bases: 4. Germline CDR1 and CDR2: LGHNA and YNFKEQ. This CDR3 is built from 17 residues. DNA of the CDR3: TGTGCCAGCAGCCAAGGTAGCGGGAGTATCTCCTACAATGAGCAGTTCTTC. As protein: CASSQGSGSISYNEQFF.

This chain uses TRBV7-9 with TRBJ2-5; D is uncertain. Trimming cost V 5 bases and J 3 bases, with 13 bases left between them. Germline CDR1 SEHNR, CDR2 FQNEAQ (reference sequence). The CDR3 is 14 amino acids. The chain's CDR3 is CASSTGRLEETQYF. CDR3 nucleotide sequence: TGTGCCAGCAGCACGGGCCGGCTCGAAGAGACCCAGTACTTC.

The V gene is TRBV6-5, the J gene TRBJ2-7; 9 bases fit TRBD2. The CDR3 sequence is 15 residues long. The J segment lost 3 bases and the V segment lost 4 bases, leaving 7 bases of the junction unmatched. Per the germline V gene, CDR1 is MNHEY and CDR2 is SVGAGI. The CDR3 DNA reads as TGTGCCAGCAGTTCGGGAACTAGCGGGTACTACGAGCAGTACTTC. Amino acid sequence: CASSSGTSGYYEQYF.

The chain uses TRBV28 and TRBJ2-5, with D perhaps TRBD2 (5 bases). V gave up 7 bases and J gave up 5 bases, with 17 bases separating them. The length of the CDR3 is 14 residues. Germline loops: CDR1 MDHEN, CDR2 SYDVKM. The CDR3: CASNLRGGLETQYF. As DNA, the CDR3 is TGTGCCAGCAACCTTCGAGGAGGCCTGGAGACCCAGTACTTC.

This sequence joins TRBV18 and TRBJ2-2; no definite D call. Germline values: CDR1 KGHSH, CDR2 LQKENI. CDR3 length equals 15 residues. Trimming took 3 bases from V and 1 from J, leaving 9 bases between them. The CDR3 is CASSPRTENTGELFF. CDR3 sequence (DNA): TGTGCCAGCTCACCTAGGACGGAGAACACCGGGGAGCTGTTTTTT.

The V call is TRBV9, the J call TRBJ2-2, with D uncertain. Germline CDR1 and CDR2: SGDLS and YYNGEE. V lost 3 bases, J lost 5 bases, and 5 bases lay in between. This CDR3 comprises 12 residues. CDR3 loop: CASSGYTGELFF. The CDR3 DNA reads as TGTGCCAGCAGCGGTTATACCGGGGAGCTGTTTTTT.

This sequence joins TRBV18 and TRBJ2-7; TRBD1 matches at 9 bases. Germline V gives CDR1 KGHSH, CDR2 LQKENI. Trimming took 6 bases from V and 4 from J; bases not matched to a gene: 16. There are 17 residues in the CDR3. CDR3 amino acids: CASSLRRLGQGFYEQYF. In DNA form, the CDR3 reads TGTGCCAGCTCCCTGCGGCGCTTGGGACAGGGCTTTTACGAGCAGTACTTC. The complete variable domain, with remaining parts taken from reference TRBV18 and TRBJ2-7, reads NAGVMQNPRHLVRRRGQEARLRCSPMKGHSHVYWYRQLPEEGLKFMVYLQKENIIDESGMPKERFSAEFPKEGPSILRIQQVVRGDSAAYFCASSLRRLGQGFYEQYFGPGTRLTVT.

In this sample, this clone turned up a few times. CDR3 DNA sequence: TGTGCAAGTCGCCCCGTCTTAGCGGACCCCTACGAGCAGTACTTC. Translated, it gives CASRPVLADPYEQYF. J is TRBJ2-7 and V is TRBV12-2; the table calls TRBD2, which could not be checked here. TRBV12-2 is a known pseudogene. The CDR3 has 15 amino acids.

The CDR3 region has the DNA TGTGCCAGCAGTTGGACTAGCGGGAGTCGGAATGAGCAGTTCTTC. It translates to CASSWTSGSRNEQFF. This rearrangement joins TRBV2 to TRBJ2-1; TRBD2 agrees at 13 bases. The CDR3 loop spans 15 amino acids. Germline V gene sequence: CDR1 SNHLY, CDR2 FYNNEI. Germline trimming cut 5 bases from V and 7 bases from J; bases unmatched to any gene: 5.

This clone occurred many times. The chain combines TRBV23-1 with TRBJ2-5; D not resolved. TRBV23-1 is reported as an ORF; its role is uncertain. The CDR3 runs 14 residues. The V end lost 0 bases, the J end lost 2 bases, and 7 bases lay between the germline ends. In nucleotides, the CDR3 is TGCGCCAGCAGTCAATCGTACAGACAAGAGACCCAGTACTTC. It yields the protein CASSQSYRQETQYF.

The chain uses TRBV7-9 and TRBJ1-5, with TRBD1 matching 7 bases. Trimming at V came to 6 bases and at J to 5 bases, leaving 4 bases not matched to a gene. From germline, CDR1 is SEHNR and CDR2 FQNEAQ (reference sequence). The CDR3 extends over 13 amino acids. The CDR3 sequence: CASSRDSYQPQHF. CDR3 nucleotides: TGTGCCAGCAGTCGGGACAGCTATCAGCCCCAGCATTTT.

In regard to this clone: With a much larger clone just one base away, this may be a read error. The chain joins TRBV6-4 to TRBJ2-6; no firm D call. The CDR3 is made up of 14 amino acids. V was trimmed by 3 bases and J by 0 bases, leaving 3 bases between them. Germline CDR1 is MRHNA and CDR2 is SNTAGT. DNA for the CDR3: TGTGCCAGCAGTGAGGGCTCTGGGGCCAACGTCCTGACTTTC. This translates into CASSEGSGANVLTF.

This clone turned up a few times. V gene TRBV7-8 combines with J gene TRBJ2-5, with 7 bases lining up with TRBD2. The CDR3 is made up of 15 amino acids. The germline V gene has CDR1 SGHVS and CDR2 FQNEAQ. V gave up 6 bases and J gave up 4 bases; unmatched junction bases: 11. CDR3 region: CASSDGGRQIETQYF. The CDR3, as DNA: TGTGCCAGCAGTGACGGGGGGAGACAAATAGAGACCCAGTACTTC.

This chain uses TRBV11-2 with TRBJ2-3; 7 bases align to TRBD2. The germline V gene has CDR1 SGHAT and CDR2 FQNNGV. The CDR3 contains 16 residues. Trimming cost V 5 bases and J 0 bases; bases outside gene matches: 8. CDR3 DNA sequence: TGTGCCAGCAGCCCCCCCGCTAGCGGTAGCACAGATACGCAGTATTTT. It specifies CASSPPASGSTDTQYF.

The table lists this clone with a few counts. The rearrangement uses TRBV18 and TRBJ1-3; 9 bases fit TRBD1. V trimming: 4 bases; J trimming: 4 bases; junction bases outside the gene matches: 11. CDR3 size: 17 residues. CDR1 is KGHSH and CDR2 is LQKENI in the germline V gene. The CDR3: CASSLLGTGQLGNTIYF. CDR3 coding DNA: TGTGCCAGCTCACTTCTCGGGACAGGGCAGCTCGGAAACACCATATATTTT.

About this clone: Other nucleotide sequences in the sample specify the same CDR3. This chain joins TRBV5-1 and TRBJ1-3; D may be TRBD1 (5 bases). The CDR3 runs 14 residues. Germline values: CDR1 SGHRS, CDR2 YFSETQ. Trimming stripped 4 bases from V and 3 bases from J, with 11 bases between. CDR3 in DNA: TGCGCCAGCAGCCCCGGGACGCATGGAAACACCATATATTTT. Translating it yields CASSPGTHGNTIYF.

The V gene is TRBV5-8, the J gene TRBJ1-1; weak D call: TRBD1 (5 bases). Deletions cut 2 bases from V and 1 base from J, with 15 bases between. The CDR3 has 16 residues. Germline CDR1 is SGHTS and CDR2 is YDEGEE. The CDR3 DNA sequence: TGTGCCAGCAGCTTCTGGCAGGGCATGAGGAACACTGAAGCTTTCTTT. The encoded protein is CASSFWQGMRNTEAFF.

In its sample, this clone was seen once. This sequence joins TRBV5-4 and TRBJ2-2; the match to TRBD1 covers 10 bases. Trimming took 0 bases from V and 6 from J; bases not matched to a gene: 5. The CDR3 runs to 16 residues. Germline CDR1 is SGHNT and CDR2 is YYREEE (reference sequence). The CDR3 DNA reads as TGTGCCAGCAGCTTGGAAGGGACAGGGGTCGCCGGGGAGCTGTTTTTT. It encodes CASSLEGTGVAGELFF.

The chain recombines TRBV10-3 with TRBJ2-1; 11 positions agree with TRBD2. CDR1 and CDR2 (germline): ENHRY, SYGVKD. The CDR3 has 14 residues. V lost 7 bases and J lost 9; bases outside the gene matches: 8. The CDR3 region has the DNA TGTGCCATCAAGGGTCTAGCGGGAGGCACTGAGCAGTTCTTC. Translating it yields CAIKGLAGGTEQFF.

The genes are TRBV5-6 and TRBJ2-2; D not resolved. The ends were cut back, 3 bases at V and 1 base at J, with 1 base in the middle. Germline V gene data show CDR1 as SGHDT and CDR2 as YYEEEE. This CDR3 comprises 12 residues. For the CDR3, the DNA is TGTGCCAGCAGCTGGAACACCGGGGAGCTGTTTTTT. This sequence encodes CASSWNTGELFF.

The rearrangement joins TRBV29-1 to TRBJ2-5; 9 nucleotides match TRBD1. Gene TRBJ2-7 matches the end of the DNA better, so the J call may be wrong. The germline V gene has CDR1 SQVTM and CDR2 ANQGSEA. The CDR3 sequence is 14 residues long. This CDR3 is CSVWGQGGSYEQYF. The CDR3 DNA reads as TGCAGCGTATGGGGACAGGGAGGTTCCTACGAGCAGTACTTC.

This clone was found a few times. The chain couples TRBV2 to TRBJ2-2; D is unclear. Germline loops: CDR1 SNHLY, CDR2 FYNNEI. The V end lost 5 bases, the J end lost 6 bases, and 16 bases lay between the germline ends. The length of the CDR3 is 15 residues. CDR3 sequence (DNA): TGTGCCAGCAGTCGCCGCATGGAAGGCGCCGGGGAGCTGTTTTTT. It is translated as CASSRRMEGAGELFF.

A few counts support this clone. The chain uses TRBV19 and TRBJ2-1; 7 bases are shared with TRBD2. V was clipped by 1 base and J by 14 bases; unmatched bases: 17. The CDR3 spans 16 residues. Looked up from germline, CDR1 is LNHDA and CDR2 is SQIVND (reference sequence). The CDR3 here is CASSIGNSEGEGLKFF. Written as DNA, the CDR3 is TGTGCCAGTAGTATAGGTAACTCCGAAGGGGAGGGACTAAAGTTCTTC.

This clone was observed a handful of times. The V gene is TRBV11-3, the J gene TRBJ2-2, with TRBD1 matching 7 bases. The CDR3 spans 15 residues. V lost 5 bases to trimming and J lost 4 bases; unmatched junction nucleotides: 7. CDR1 and CDR2 from the germline V gene are SGHNT and YENEEA. CDR3 DNA sequence: TGTGCCAGCAGCCCCGGGACAGCTCTCACCGGGGAGCTGTTTTTT. Translation gives CASSPGTALTGELFF.

The count of this clone is one. V and J are TRBV5-8 and TRBJ1-5, with TRBD1 as a possible D gene (6 bases). CDR1 is SGHTS and CDR2 is YDEGEE in the germline V gene. The CDR3 sequence is 17 residues long. V lost 0 bases and J 7 bases, leaving 20 bases between the germline ends. For the CDR3, the DNA is TGTGCCAGCAGCTTGGTTTTATGGGGGGGGGCATGGCAGCCCCAGCATTTT. This translates into CASSLVLWGGAWQPQHF. Based on the CDR3 plus reference TRBV5-8 and TRBJ1-5, the full variable domain is EAGVTQSPTHLIKTRGQQATLRCSPISGHTSVYWYQQALGLGLQFLLWYDEGEERNRGNFPPRFSGRQFPNYSSELNVNALELEDSALYLCASSLVLWGGAWQPQHFGDGTRLSIL.